These T cell receptor beta chains were read from a single sample in a study of blood T cell repertoires in COVID-19. Generated by immunoSEQ multiplex PCR, the TCRdb table keeps only in-frame clones and is missing some. The sample has approximately 300,000 clones, roughly nine tenths seen once. Sequencing used peripheral blood. The receptors come from a man younger than 30 who had recovered from COVID-19. Both conserved end residues are part of each CDR3. D genes are given only for firm matches. Size values are once, few and many counts, or a class for expanded clones, and some rows have none.

cdr3_nt | cdr3_aa | d_call | cdr3_length | j_call | v_call | clone_size
TGTGCCAGTAGGCTAGCGGGGGCCTCATGGGAGTCGACAGATACGCAGTATTTT | CASRLAGASWESTDTQYF | TRBD2 | 18 | TRBJ2-3 | TRBV19 | -
TGCGCCAGCAGCCAGGCGGGGGCCCGGGGGTCACCCCTCCACTTT | CASSQAGARGSPLHF | - | 15 | TRBJ1-6 | TRBV4-1 | once
TGTGCCAGCAGCCCATTGCAAGGGGGAACAGATACGCAGTATTTT | CASSPLQGGTDTQYF | - | 15 | TRBJ2-3 | TRBV9 | -
TGTGCCAGCAGCTTAGGTACTTGGGGTCAGGGAGGCACTGAAGCTTTCTTT | CASSLGTWGQGGTEAFF | - | 17 | TRBJ1-1 | TRBV11-2 | -
TGTGCCACCGCTGTTGACTTCCGGATCTACGAGCAGTACTTC | CATAVDFRIYEQYF | - | 14 | TRBJ2-7 | TRBV6-6 | -
TGTGCCAGCAGGAGAGAGAGTGAAGCTTTCTTT | CASRRESEAFF | - | 11 | TRBJ1-1 | TRBV12-3/TRBV12-4 | -
TGCGCCAGCAGCCAACGACAGGGACCTATGAACACTGAAGCTTTCTTT | CASSQRQGPMNTEAFF | TRBD1 | 16 | TRBJ1-1 | TRBV4-1 | -
TGTGCCAGCAGTCGGGACAGCCACTCCTACGAGCAGTACTTC | CASSRDSHSYEQYF | TRBD1 | 14 | TRBJ2-7 | TRBV6-5 | -
TGTGCCAGCAGACGGGATTCGACAGGGAACTATGGCTACACCTTC | CASRRDSTGNYGYTF | TRBD1 | 15 | TRBJ1-2 | TRBV2 | few
TGTGCCAGCAGTGAGAGTAGCGGGAGTAGTTCCGATGAGCAGTTCTTC | CASSESSGSSSDEQFF | TRBD2 | 16 | TRBJ2-1 | TRBV6-4 | -
TGTGCCAGCAGCCAAGAAGGGACAGGGGGCTACGAGCAGTACTTC | CASSQEGTGGYEQYF | TRBD1 | 15 | TRBJ2-7 | TRBV2 | -
TGTGCCAGCAGCCCTCGGACTAGCGGGAGACGGGGCACCGGGGAGCTGTTTTTT | CASSPRTSGRRGTGELFF | TRBD2 | 18 | TRBJ2-2 | TRBV7-9 | -
TGTGCCAGCACCAAGACTCGCTCCTACGAGCAGTACTTC | CASTKTRSYEQYF | - | 13 | TRBJ2-7 | TRBV6-5 | -
TGTGCCAGCAGTTACTCGAGACACAACGGTAATTCACCCCTCCACTTT | CASSYSRHNGNSPLHF | - | 16 | TRBJ1-6 | TRBV6-5 | -
TGTGCCAGCAGCTTGAGCGGGACTGAGCAGTTCTTC | CASSLSGTEQFF | TRBD2 | 12 | TRBJ2-1 | TRBV7-2 | few
TGTGCCAGCAGCGTAGATGGGGGGGAGAGTTCACCCCTCCACTTT | CASSVDGGESSPLHF | - | 15 | TRBJ1-6 | TRBV9 | -
TGTGCCAGTAGTATGCGGGACACCGGGGAGCTGTTTTTT | CASSMRDTGELFF | - | 13 | TRBJ2-2 | TRBV19 | -
TGTGCCAGCAGCTTCGCGTCTCCAGGGGTCGGTAATTCACCCCTCCACTTT | CASSFASPGVGNSPLHF | - | 17 | TRBJ1-6 | TRBV7-2 | -
TGTGCCAGCAGCTTGGAGCCCAGGGGTACGCAGTATTTT | CASSLEPRGTQYF | - | 13 | TRBJ2-3 | TRBV11-2 | -
TGTGCCAGTAGCCCGGCCCGGGAGAATTCACCCCTCCACTTT | CASSPARENSPLHF | - | 14 | TRBJ1-6 | TRBV19 | few
TGTGCCAGCAGCTCGCGCTCGGGACTAAATTACAATGAGCAGTTCTTC | CASSSRSGLNYNEQFF | TRBD2 | 16 | TRBJ2-1 | TRBV9 | once
TGCGCCAGCAGTCCTTGGCGGGAGACAGGTACCGGGGAGCTGTTTTTT | CASSPWRETGTGELFF | - | 16 | TRBJ2-2 | TRBV10-2 | -
TGTGCCAGCAGCTTCGACAGATTCATGAACACTGAAGCTTTCTTT | CASSFDRFMNTEAFF | - | 15 | TRBJ1-1 | TRBV7-2 | -
TGTGCCAGCTCACCAACATCACCTAGCAATCAGCCCCAGCATTTT | CASSPTSPSNQPQHF | - | 15 | TRBJ1-5 | TRBV18 | -
TGCGCCAGCAGCTTAGGGGGTGGACAGGGCAATCAGCCCCAGCATTTT | CASSLGGGQGNQPQHF | TRBD1 | 16 | TRBJ1-5 | TRBV5-1 | -
TGTGCCAGCAGTGTACGACCCGACAGGGGAGTCTATGGCTACACCTTC | CASSVRPDRGVYGYTF | TRBD1 | 16 | TRBJ1-2 | TRBV2 | -
TGTGCCAGCAGTGAATATAGTAGTGGCGGGGCAGAGACCCAGTACTTC | CASSEYSSGGAETQYF | - | 16 | TRBJ2-5 | TRBV25-1 | -
TGTGCCAGCAGTTACTCTGCCAGGGTTTACGAGCAGTACTTC | CASSYSARVYEQYF | - | 14 | TRBJ2-7 | TRBV6-5 | -
TGTGCCAGCAGTACAGGACAGGGCCAGCCCCAGCATTTT | CASSTGQGQPQHF | TRBD1 | 13 | TRBJ1-5 | TRBV12-3/TRBV12-4 | -
TGTGCCAGCAGCCCCGGGGGGAGCTCCTACAATGAGCAGTTCTTC | CASSPGGSSYNEQFF | TRBD2 | 15 | TRBJ2-1 | TRBV7-2 | -
TGTGCCAGTAGCCCGGGGGATGGCGGAAACACCATATATTTT | CASSPGDGGNTIYF | - | 14 | TRBJ1-3 | TRBV19 | -
TGCGCCAGCAGCCAGGACAGGGGGCTTGGCAATGAGCAGTTCTTC | CASSQDRGLGNEQFF | TRBD1 | 15 | TRBJ2-1 | TRBV5-1 | -
TGCGCCAGCAGCCAATCCCCCGGGACAGGGCCTCAAGAGACCCAGTACTTC | CASSQSPGTGPQETQYF | TRBD1 | 17 | TRBJ2-5 | TRBV4-3 | -
TGTGCCAGCAGCTTCCAGGGTACGGCTAATGAAAAACTGTTTTTT | CASSFQGTANEKLFF | - | 15 | TRBJ1-4 | TRBV7-9 | -
TGTGCCAGCAGCGTACAACAGGGAGACGAGCAGTACTTC | CASSVQQGDEQYF | - | 13 | TRBJ2-7 | TRBV9 | -
TGTGCCAGCAGTTCCTGGACAGACAGTAGCAATCAGCCCCAGCATTTT | CASSSWTDSSNQPQHF | - | 16 | TRBJ1-5 | TRBV6-6 | once
TGTGCCAGCAGCTCGCCGGGACAGGGGGCTTCGATTAGCTCCTACAATGAGCAGTTCTTC | CASSSPGQGASISSYNEQFF | TRBD1 | 20 | TRBJ2-1 | TRBV7-6 | -
TGTGCCAGCAGCTTAGAGGGACAGGGTCCGCCCCAGCATTTT | CASSLEGQGPPQHF | TRBD1 | 14 | TRBJ1-5 | TRBV7-9 | -
TGTGCTAGTGGTACACCGGGACAACTGAACACTGAAGCTTTCTTT | CASGTPGQLNTEAFF | - | 15 | TRBJ1-1 | TRBV12-5 | -
TGTGCCAGCAGTTCCAGGGGACCCTACTACAATGAGCAGTTCTTC | CASSSRGPYYNEQFF | - | 15 | TRBJ2-1 | TRBV6-5 | -
TGTGCCACCAGCCGCCGGACTAGCGGGAGGTCCTACGAGCAGTACTTC | CATSRRTSGRSYEQYF | TRBD2 | 16 | TRBJ2-7 | TRBV15 | -
TGTGCCAGCACCCCATGGGGGACAGCCTATGGCTACACCTTC | CASTPWGTAYGYTF | TRBD1 | 14 | TRBJ1-2 | TRBV6-2/TRBV6-3 | -
TGTGCCAGCAGCTTCCTCTCAGGGGGCCGCACAGATACGCAGTATTTT | CASSFLSGGRTDTQYF | TRBD1 | 16 | TRBJ2-3 | TRBV13 | -
TGTGCCTCAAACGTCGGACAGGGACGGTATGGCTACACCTTC | CASNVGQGRYGYTF | TRBD1 | 14 | TRBJ1-2 | TRBV19 | -
TGTGCCAGCAGCTTGTATTTCGCCGGGGGGAATCAGCCCCAGCATTTT | CASSLYFAGGNQPQHF | - | 16 | TRBJ1-5 | TRBV5-5 | -
TGTGCCAGCAGCCAAAGGACAGGGTCGGCCGGGGAGCTGTTTTTT | CASSQRTGSAGELFF | TRBD1 | 15 | TRBJ2-2 | TRBV14 | -
TGTGCCAGCCGTCTAAGTAGCGGAGATCAGCCCCAGCATTTT | CASRLSSGDQPQHF | - | 14 | TRBJ1-5 | TRBV6-5 | -
TGTGCCAGCGGACAGGGCGGTTCCCCCCAGCATTTT | CASGQGGSPQHF | TRBD1 | 12 | TRBJ1-5 | TRBV19 | -
TGTGCCAGCAGCCGGGAAGGCGAAAAGCAGTACTTC | CASSREGEKQYF | - | 12 | TRBJ2-7 | TRBV5-6 | -
TGCAGCGTGGTCCCTAATGGGAACACCGGGGAGCTGTTTTTT | CSVVPNGNTGELFF | - | 14 | TRBJ2-2 | TRBV29-1 | -
TGTGCCAGCAGCCACGGGACAGACAATTCACCCCTCCACTTT | CASSHGTDNSPLHF | TRBD1 | 14 | TRBJ1-6 | TRBV7-8 | -
TGTGCCAGCAGTCAGGTGGTTCGCGATGAAGCTTTCTTT | CASSQVVRDEAFF | - | 13 | TRBJ1-1 | TRBV12-3/TRBV12-4 | -
TGTGCCAGCAGACTGGGGGGTCCTCCGATGAACACTGAAGCTTTCTTT | CASRLGGPPMNTEAFF | - | 16 | TRBJ1-1 | TRBV5-4 | -
TGTGCCTGGAGTGTACCTTATTTGGTCCCCCAGAATGAAAAACTGTTTTTT | CAWSVPYLVPQNEKLFF | - | 17 | TRBJ1-4 | TRBV30 | -